Listed here are 9 T cell receptor beta chains from one sample, sequenced in a study of cytomegalovirus exposure and HLA in healthy donors. PCR amplification relied on 60 Vbeta primers (plus 13 Jbeta primers). TCRdb's copy holds only in-frame clones and misses some; the assay was immunoSEQ multiplex PCR. Of around 200,000 clones listed, roughly 79% were seen once; the top ten hold roughly 1.5%. The specimen was PBMCs. The receptor source for this set is a woman under 30 in good health and CMV-seronegative.

This clone was seen a few times. The V gene is TRBV29-1, the J gene TRBJ2-7, with D possibly being TRBD2 (5 bases). The CDR3 runs 13 residues. The germline CDR1 and CDR2 sequences are SQVTM and ANQGSEA. The V end lost 4 bases, the J end lost 4 bases, and 14 bases lay between the germline ends. The CDR3 sequence: CSVVTGLSYEQYF. In nucleotides, the CDR3 is TGCAGCGTTGTGACGGGGTTGAGTTACGAGCAGTACTTC.

As to this clone: Compared with germline, one end of the junction differs, possibly owing to a read error. J is TRBJ1-6 and V is TRBV4-3; 7 bases fit TRBD1. CDR3 size: 15 residues. CDR1 and CDR2 from the germline V gene are LGHNA and YSLEER. The CDR3 sequence is CASSQRQGGNSPLRF. CDR3 bases: TGCGCCAGCAGCCAACGACAGGGAGGTAACTCACCCCTCCGCTTT.

With respect to this clone: Because the CDR3 is missing its conserved closing phenylalanine or tryptophan, this is likely a read error. This chain uses TRBV27 with TRBJ1-1; D is undetermined. The CDR3 covers 15 residues. Germline lookup yields CDR1 MNHEY and CDR2 SMNVEV (reference sequence). V lost 2 bases to trimming and J lost 7 bases, with 17 bases between them. The CDR3 protein is CASSLGRAPLNEAFL. The CDR3 bases are TGTGCCAGCAGTTTAGGGAGGGCGCCCCTAAATGAAGCTTTCCTT.

The chain joins TRBV9 to TRBJ1-2; no definite D call. There are 16 residues in the CDR3. The germline gives CDR1 SGDLS, CDR2 YYNGEE. Trimming removed 3 bases from V and 1 base from J, with 16 bases in between. The CDR3, as DNA: TGTGCCAGCAGCGATAGGGCCGGGGTGGTTAACTATGGCTACACCTTC. Its translation is CASSDRAGVVNYGYTF.

J is TRBJ2-1 and V is TRBV9; 10 bases fit TRBD2. There are 15 residues in the CDR3. The V segment lost 0 bases and the J segment 6 bases; nucleotides outside the gene matches: 3. Germline V gives CDR1 SGDLS, CDR2 YYNGEE. The CDR3 coding sequence is TGTGCCAGCAGCGTAGGGACTAGCGGTCTCAATGAGCAGTTCTTC. Translating it yields CASSVGTSGLNEQFF.

This clone was counted only a few times. The V call is TRBV5-1, the J call TRBJ1-2; the D gene is possibly TRBD1 (5 bases). Per the germline V gene, CDR1 is SGHRS and CDR2 is YFSETQ. With 2 bases removed from V and 3 bases from J, the gap between germline ends came to 8 bases. The CDR3 runs 13 residues. CDR3 in amino acids: CASSFGGDYGYTF. CDR3 nucleotide sequence: TGCGCCAGCAGCTTTGGGGGGGACTATGGCTACACCTTC.

This rearrangement joins TRBV4-2 to TRBJ1-2; 10 nucleotides agree with TRBD1. This CDR3 is 16 amino acids long. The junction had 7 bases not matched to a gene; V was cut back by 0 bases and J by 6 bases. The germline CDR1 and CDR2 sequences are LGHNA and YNFKEQ. CDR3 DNA: TGTGCCAGCAGCCAAGAGGAGGGACAGGGGAACAATGGCTACACCTTC. It yields the protein CASSQEEGQGNNGYTF.

The CDR3 region has the DNA TGTGCCTGGAGTGCAGTTACGAACACTGAAGCTTTCTTT. Translation: CAWSAVTNTEAFF. V and J are TRBV30 and TRBJ1-1; D gene ambiguous. The germline gives CDR1 GTSNPN, CDR2 SVGIG (reference sequence). The CDR3 spans 13 residues. Trimming pared 1 base from V and 1 base from J, leaving 7 bases between.

J is TRBJ1-2 and V is TRBV9; 7 bases are shared with TRBD1. Trimming removed 3 bases from V and 0 bases from J; junction bases left unmatched: 11. This CDR3 region has 17 residues. Germline V gene sequence: CDR1 SGDLS, CDR2 YYNGEE. The CDR3 DNA sequence: TGTGCCAGCAGCGAATCGACAGGGTCCCTAGCTAACTATGGCTACACCTTC. Translated, it gives CASSESTGSLANYGYTF.